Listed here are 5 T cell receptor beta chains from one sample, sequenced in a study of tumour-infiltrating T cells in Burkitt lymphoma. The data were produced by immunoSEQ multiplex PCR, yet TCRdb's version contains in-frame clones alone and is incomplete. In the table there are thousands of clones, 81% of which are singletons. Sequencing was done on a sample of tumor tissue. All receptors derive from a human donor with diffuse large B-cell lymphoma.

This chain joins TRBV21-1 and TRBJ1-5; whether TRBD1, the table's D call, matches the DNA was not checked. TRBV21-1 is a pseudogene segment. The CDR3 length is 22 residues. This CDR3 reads CASSKKEMIWDSGPFSNQPQHF. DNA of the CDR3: TGTGCCAGCAGCAAGAAAGAAATGATTTGGGACAGTGGACCATTTAGCAATCAGCCCCAGCATTTT.

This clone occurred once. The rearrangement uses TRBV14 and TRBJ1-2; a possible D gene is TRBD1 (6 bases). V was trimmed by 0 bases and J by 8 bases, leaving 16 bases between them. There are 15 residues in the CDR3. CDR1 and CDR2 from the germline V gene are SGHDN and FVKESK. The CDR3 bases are TGTGCCAGCAGCCAAGATTACGGGGGGCATCGGGGCTACACCTTC. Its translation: CASSQDYGGHRGYTF.

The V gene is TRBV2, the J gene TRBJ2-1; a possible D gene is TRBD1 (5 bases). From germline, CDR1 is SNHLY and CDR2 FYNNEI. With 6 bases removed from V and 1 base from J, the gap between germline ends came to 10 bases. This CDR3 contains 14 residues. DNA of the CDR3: TGTGCCAGCAGCAGAGACAGTTCCTACAATGAGCAGTTCTTC. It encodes CASSRDSSYNEQFF.

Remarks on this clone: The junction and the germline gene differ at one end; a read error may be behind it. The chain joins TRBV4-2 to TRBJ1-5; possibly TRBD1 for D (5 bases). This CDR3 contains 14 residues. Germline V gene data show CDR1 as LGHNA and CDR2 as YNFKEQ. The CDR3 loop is CASSPQGNNQSQHF. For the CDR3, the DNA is TGTGCCAGCAGCCCGCAGGGAAACAATCAGTCCCAGCATTTT.

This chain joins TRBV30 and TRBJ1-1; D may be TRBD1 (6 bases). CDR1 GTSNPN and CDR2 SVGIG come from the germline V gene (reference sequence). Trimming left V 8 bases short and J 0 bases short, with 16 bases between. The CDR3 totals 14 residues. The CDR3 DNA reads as TGTGCCCGGACGCGTGGGGACATGAACACTGAAGCTTTCTTT. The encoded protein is CARTRGDMNTEAFF. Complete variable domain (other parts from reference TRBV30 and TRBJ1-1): SQTIHQWPATLVQPVGSPLSLECTVEGTSNPNLYWYRQAAGRGLQLLFYSVGIGQISSEVPQNLSASRPQDRQFILSSKKLLLSDSGFYLCARTRGDMNTEAFFGQGTRLTVV.